This T cell receptor (beta chain) was recovered during a study of blood T cell repertoires in COVID-19. Study at large: COVID-19 samples, acute and convalescent, were from the United States, Italy and Spain.

Trimming cost V 8 bases and J 6 bases, with 16 bases left between them. CDR3 length: 13 amino acids. In germline, CDR1 is GTSNPN, CDR2 SVGIG (reference sequence). Assay: immunoSEQ multiplex PCR; the TCRdb copy retains only in-frame clones and omits some. Found here are 100,000 to 120,000 clones, roughly four fifths of them singletons; the top ten hold 16%. The sequenced material came from peripheral blood. The chain recombines TRBV30 with TRBJ1-4, with D possibly being TRBD1 (6 bases). This sequence originates from a woman in her sixties with acute or convalescent COVID-19. CDR3 protein: CARAGADDEKLFF. CDR3 sequence (DNA): TGTGCCCGGGCAGGGGCCGATGATGAAAAACTGTTTTTT. The variable domain in full, with the rest retrieved from reference TRBV30 and TRBJ1-4, is SQTIHQWPATLVQPVGSPLSLECTVEGTSNPNLYWYRQAAGRGLQLLFYSVGIGQISSEVPQNLSASRPQDRQFILSSKKLLLSDSGFYLCARAGADDEKLFFGSGTQLSVL.